The 15 T cell receptor beta chains below all came from one sample that was sequenced in a study of identical twins. MiXCR was run by TCRdb on the 5' RACE reads, yielding one entry per CDR3 protein. This sample yields hundreds of thousands of distinct CDR3 sequences, of which roughly an eighth are seen a single time; approximately 7.6% belongs to the top ten. These data also featured in a second study, about yellow fever vaccine responses in identical twins.

The specimen sequenced was CD8+ T cells sorted from blood. The receptors come from a woman aged 18 to 35 in good health.

In this sample, this clonotype turned up a few times. V gene TRBV7-6 combines with J gene TRBJ2-2; 10 bases are shared with TRBD1. The length of the CDR3 is 17 residues. The ends lost 5 bases at V and 4 bases at J; junction bases unmatched: 10. Germline V gene data show CDR1 as SGHVS and CDR2 as FNYEAQ. The CDR3 sequence: CASSQLGGDRGTGELFF. CDR3 nucleotide sequence: TGTGCCAGCAGCCAACTCGGGGGGGACAGGGGCACCGGGGAGCTGTTTTTT.

This chain connects TRBV3-1 to TRBJ2-6; D perhaps matches TRBD2 (6 bases). Trimming shortened V by 0 bases and J by 4 bases, and 13 bases separated the two germline ends. Germline CDR1 and CDR2: LGHDT and YNNKEL (reference sequence). The CDR3 contains 17 residues. The CDR3 spells CASSQEGGSPGANVLTF. The CDR3 nucleotides are TGTGCCAGCAGCCAAGAGGGGGGAAGTCCCGGGGCCAACGTCCTGACTTTC.

This clonotype was recorded many times. V and J are TRBV5-1 and TRBJ2-2; 14 nucleotides agree with TRBD2. Germline assignment: CDR1 SGHRS and CDR2 YFSETQ. The junction had 3 bases not matched to a gene; V was cut back by 3 bases and J by 5 bases. The length of the CDR3 is 16 residues. The CDR3 here is CASSSRLAGGTGELFF. The CDR3 DNA is TGCGCCAGCAGCTCCCGACTAGCGGGAGGGACCGGGGAGCTGTTTTTT.

This clonotype was observed many times. The V call is TRBV20-1, the J call TRBJ1-1, with D possibly matching TRBD1 (5 bases). Between the trimmed V and J ends, which lost 3 bases and 3 bases, there was a span of 11 bases. Per the germline V gene, CDR1 is DFQATT and CDR2 is SNEGSKA (reference sequence). The CDR3 covers 13 residues. The CDR3 spells CSASPGGDTEAFF. The CDR3 DNA is TGCAGTGCTAGCCCCGGGGGGGACACTGAAGCTTTCTTT.

The chain combines TRBV20-1 with TRBJ2-2; possibly TRBD2 for D (6 bases). This CDR3 region has 15 residues. In germline, CDR1 is DFQATT, CDR2 SNEGSKA (reference sequence). V was shortened by 1 base and J by 9 bases, with 18 bases between the two germline ends. The CDR3 DNA reads as TGCAGTGCTAGAGCAACCCGGACTACACGGTGGGAGCTGTTTTTT. Translation: CSARATRTTRWELFF.

This clonotype was seen more than once but under ten times. The chain combines TRBV7-9 with TRBJ1-1, with TRBD1 as a possible D gene (5 bases). V dropped 5 bases and J dropped 7 bases, with 11 bases sitting between them. In germline, CDR1 is SEHNR, CDR2 FQNEAQ (reference sequence). This CDR3 contains 12 residues. The DNA for the CDR3 is TGTGCCAGCAGCCGGGACCCCTATGAAGCTTTCTTT. Its protein is CASSRDPYEAFF.

This rearrangement joins TRBV14 to TRBJ2-7; D unresolved. Germline lookup yields CDR1 SGHDN and CDR2 FVKESK. The CDR3 contains 15 residues. Trimming removed 1 base at V and 2 bases at J, with 12 bases between. In DNA form, the CDR3 reads TGTGCCAGCAGCCAAGGATTCTCTAGACCCTACGAGCAGTACGTC. Its protein is CASSQGFSRPYEQYV.

This clonotype came up a few times. The J gene is TRBJ2-5, the V gene TRBV10-3, with D hard to call. The CDR3 runs to 10 residues. Germline CDR1 is ENHRY and CDR2 is SYGVKD. V lost 11 bases and J 1 base, leaving 5 bases between the germline ends. The CDR3 loop is CAAGQETQYF. The CDR3 DNA follows: TGTGCCGCAGGCCAAGAGACCCAGTACTTC.

The table lists this clonotype with a few counts. This chain connects TRBV19 to TRBJ2-1; 11 bases map to TRBD2. Trimming removed 9 bases from V and 5 bases from J; junction bases left unmatched: 6. From germline, CDR1 is LNHDA and CDR2 SQIVND (reference sequence). CDR3 length: 14 amino acids. The DNA for the CDR3 is TGTGCCAGCTTAGCGGGAGGGATGAACAATGAGCAGTTCTTC. Residues: CASLAGGMNNEQFF.

This clonotype was seen ten or more times. The chain uses TRBV12-3 or TRBV12-4 and TRBJ2-1; D perhaps matches TRBD1 (6 bases). The CDR3 has 15 residues. Trimming left V 6 bases short and J 7 bases short, with 19 bases between. CDR3 protein: CASRVGGQSRNEQFF. DNA of the CDR3: TGTGCCAGCAGGGTTGGCGGACAGTCAAGGAATGAGCAGTTCTTC.

There are many counts of this clonotype. The chain uses TRBV2 and TRBJ2-3; D possibly matches TRBD1 or TRBD2 (7 bases each). CDR1 SNHLY and CDR2 FYNNEI come from the germline V gene. The CDR3 contains 17 residues. V was shortened by 6 bases and J by 1 base, with 20 bases between the two germline ends. CDR3 sequence: CASSQGGGGARTDTQYF. CDR3 bases: TGTGCCAGCAGCCAAGGGGGCGGGGGAGCTCGCACAGATACGCAGTATTTT.

V and J are TRBV11-2 and TRBJ2-1; TRBD1 matches 9 bases. The CDR3 has 17 amino acids. Trimming took 0 bases from V and 5 from J; bases not matched to a gene: 8. Germline CDR1 SGHAT, CDR2 FQNNGV. CDR3 DNA sequence: TGTGCCAGCAGCTTAGATCAATGGGGACAGGGCAACAATGAGCAGTTCTTC. Amino acids: CASSLDQWGQGNNEQFF.

The V call is TRBV29-1, the J call TRBJ2-1; D is unclear. V shed 0 bases and J shed 7 bases, with 10 bases lying between them. The CDR3 consists of 13 residues. Germline CDR1 SQVTM, CDR2 ANQGSEA. The CDR3 sequence is CSVEDRLRNEQFF. The CDR3 nucleotides read TGCAGCGTTGAAGATCGACTTCGAAATGAGCAGTTCTTC.

This clonotype was seen more than once but under ten times. This sequence joins TRBV3-1 and TRBJ2-3, with 8 bases identical to TRBD2. Germline V gene lookup returns CDR1 LGHDT and CDR2 YNNKEL (reference sequence). The CDR3 runs to 16 residues. With V trimmed by 1 base and J by 1 base, 4 bases remained unmatched. The CDR3 DNA follows: TGTGCCAGCAGCCAAGTACTAGCGGAGCGCACAGATACGCAGTATTTT. Amino acids: CASSQVLAERTDTQYF.

This clonotype was seen only a few times. CDR3 DNA: TGTGCCAGCAGCCCCTTGGGAGCGGGAAATGGGGATACGCAGTATTTT. This gives the protein CASSPLGAGNGDTQYF. V and J are TRBV11-2 and TRBJ2-3, with TRBD2 identical over 7 bases. V lost 5 bases and J lost 6; bases outside the gene matches: 14. Germline V gene sequence: CDR1 SGHAT, CDR2 FQNNGV. There are 16 residues in the CDR3.